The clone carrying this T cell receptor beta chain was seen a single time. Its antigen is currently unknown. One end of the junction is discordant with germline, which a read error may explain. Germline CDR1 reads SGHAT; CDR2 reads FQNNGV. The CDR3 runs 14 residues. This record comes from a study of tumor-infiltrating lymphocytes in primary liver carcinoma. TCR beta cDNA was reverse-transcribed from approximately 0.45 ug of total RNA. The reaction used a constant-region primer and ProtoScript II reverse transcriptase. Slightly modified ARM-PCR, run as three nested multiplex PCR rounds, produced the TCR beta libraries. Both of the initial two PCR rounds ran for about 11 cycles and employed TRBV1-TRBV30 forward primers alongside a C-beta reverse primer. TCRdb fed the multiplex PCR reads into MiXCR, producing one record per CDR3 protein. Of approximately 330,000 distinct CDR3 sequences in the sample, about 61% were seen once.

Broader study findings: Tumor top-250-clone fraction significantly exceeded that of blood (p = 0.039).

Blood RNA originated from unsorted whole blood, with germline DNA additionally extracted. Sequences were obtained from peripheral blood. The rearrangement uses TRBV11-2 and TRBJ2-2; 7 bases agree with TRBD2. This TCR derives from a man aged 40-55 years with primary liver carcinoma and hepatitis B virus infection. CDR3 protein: CASSFAGVAWELFF. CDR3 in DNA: TGTGCTAGCAGCTTTGCGGGAGTTGCTTGGGAGCTGTTTTTT.